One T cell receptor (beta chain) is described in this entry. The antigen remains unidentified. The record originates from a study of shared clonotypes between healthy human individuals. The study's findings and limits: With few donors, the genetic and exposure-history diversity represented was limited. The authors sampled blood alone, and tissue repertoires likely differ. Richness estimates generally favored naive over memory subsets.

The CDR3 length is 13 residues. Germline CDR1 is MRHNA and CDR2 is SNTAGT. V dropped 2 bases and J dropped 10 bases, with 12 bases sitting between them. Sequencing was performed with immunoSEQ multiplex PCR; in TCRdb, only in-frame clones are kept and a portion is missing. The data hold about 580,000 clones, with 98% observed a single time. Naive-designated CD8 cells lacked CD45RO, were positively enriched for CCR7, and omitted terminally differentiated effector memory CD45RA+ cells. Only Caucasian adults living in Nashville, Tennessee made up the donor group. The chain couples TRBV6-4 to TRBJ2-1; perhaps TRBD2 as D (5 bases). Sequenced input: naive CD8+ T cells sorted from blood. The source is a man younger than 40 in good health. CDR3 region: CASSDVAGNEQFF. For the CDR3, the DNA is TGTGCCAGCAGTGACGTTGCGGGTAACGAGCAGTTCTTC.